This entry concerns a single TCR beta chain. The sample comes from a study of blood T cell repertoires in COVID-19. Background on the study: In each case, the material was cDNA or gDNA derived from T cells, B-cell-depleted T cells, or PBMCs.

Enrolment of Seattle patients took place during active infection, and they were followed longitudinally. In the original processing: Nucleated cell number was recorded as an estimate derived from reference gene primer amplification. Sequencing used immunoSEQ multiplex PCR; TCRdb keeps in-frame clones, though not all of them. Clone size and V and J calls were adopted from that table, with D and trimming inferred from the DNA. The data contain some 350,000 clones, 85% to 90% of them seen just once; the ten biggest clones take up over 6%. Sample: peripheral blood. The sequence was obtained from a woman aged 45-65 years with COVID-19, enrolled during active disease.

CDR3 in amino acids: CASSSGLSPDTQYF. The CDR3 region has the DNA TGTGCCAGCAGCTCGGGACTTTCCCCAGATACGCAGTATTTT. This rearrangement joins TRBV7-7 to TRBJ2-3; a weak D match, TRBD2 (6 bases). V lost 4 bases and J 4 bases, leaving 12 bases between the germline ends. CDR1 is SSHAT and CDR2 is FNYEAQ in the germline V gene (reference sequence). The CDR3 spans 14 residues.